A selection of T cell receptor beta chains follows, all from one sample in a study of T cell changes during pregnancy in multiple sclerosis. TCRdb keeps only in-frame clones here, not all; method: immunoSEQ multiplex PCR. The profile shows approximately 60,000 clones, around 93% of them singletons. This sample comprised CD4+ T cells from peripheral blood mononuclear cells, obtained before pregnancy. The receptors shown here come from a female donor with multiple sclerosis, enrolled in a pregnancy study. The CDR3 runs from the conserved cysteine through the conserved F or W.

v_call,cdr3_aa
TRBV11-1,CASSRVQGADTQYF
TRBV11-2,CASGNPLTSGRAGEQYF
TRBV9,CASSVRVWRTYEQYF
TRBV7-2,CASSLAAQGRVETQYF
TRBV19,CASSTTANQPQHF
TRBV27,CASSLTVMNTEAFF
TRBV28,CASRSGGYGYTF
TRBV9,CASSLRGGATDTQYF
TRBV18,CASSRAGAAYSNQPQHF
TRBV11-2,CASSLGGKAYEQYF
TRBV6-1,CASSDAGLGAQHF
TRBV29-1,CSVGRGLAGGAYEQYF
TRBV5-5,CASSQIFGTGTQETQYF
TRBV18,CASSGRSGGQETQYF
TRBV11-3,CASSLVMMGRPSGEQYF
TRBV4-2,CASSPKPLAESSGANVLTF
TRBV2,CASSERELVNEQFF
TRBV28,CASSLFGPGANVLTF
TRBV11-2,CASSLQRAGEQYF
TRBV11-3,CASSVRQGNTEAFF
TRBV11-1,CASSFVTRETQYF
TRBV13,CASSSLTTDTQYF
TRBV5-8,CASSAEGRESIQYF
TRBV27,CASSPYRGSLGEQYF
TRBV7-3,CASSLTAGAWTGELFF
TRBV12-5,CASGLEEGYEQFF
TRBV19,CASSIGRGYGYTF
TRBV18,CASSSDSVEQFF